The present T cell receptor beta chain was sequenced within a study of blood T cell repertoires in COVID-19. The repertoire was sequenced with immunoSEQ multiplex PCR; TCRdb's copy has only in-frame clones and lacks some. The table lists about 390,000 clones, around 87% of them singletons. Either two negative PCRs, clearance, or symptom resolution qualified Cohort 3 donors as recovered. With 6 bases removed from V and 2 bases from J, the gap between germline ends came to 11 bases. Germline V gene sequence: CDR1 MNHEY, CDR2 SVGEGT. This CDR3 spans 13 amino acids. Sequencing was done on a sample of PBMCs or T cells enriched from blood (not recorded which). The source of this sequence is a woman in her forties or fifties who had recovered from COVID-19. V and J are TRBV6-2 or TRBV6-3 and TRBJ2-7; a weak D match, TRBD2 (5 bases). CDR3 in amino acids: CASSHGETYEQYF. The CDR3 coding sequence is TGTGCCAGCAGCCACGGGGAGACCTACGAGCAGTACTTC.